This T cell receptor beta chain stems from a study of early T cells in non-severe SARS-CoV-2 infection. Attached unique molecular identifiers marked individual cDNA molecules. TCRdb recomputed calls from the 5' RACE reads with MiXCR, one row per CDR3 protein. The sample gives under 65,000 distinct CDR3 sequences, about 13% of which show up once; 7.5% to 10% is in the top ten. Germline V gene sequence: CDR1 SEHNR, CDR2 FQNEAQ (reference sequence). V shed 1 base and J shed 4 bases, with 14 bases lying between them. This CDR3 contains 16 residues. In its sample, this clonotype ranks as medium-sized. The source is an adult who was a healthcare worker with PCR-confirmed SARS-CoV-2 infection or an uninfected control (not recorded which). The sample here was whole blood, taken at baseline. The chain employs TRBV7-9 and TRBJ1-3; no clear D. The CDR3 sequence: CASSLVQLVGGNTIYF. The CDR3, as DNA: TGTGCCAGCAGCTTAGTCCAATTGGTTGGAGGAAACACCATATATTTT.